This T cell receptor (beta chain) originates from a study of T cell responses to AZD1222 COVID-19 vaccine. General study results and limits: Clonal diversity was possibly underestimated, and the donors were mostly white British, with more females.

Clones were sequenced by immunoSEQ multiplex PCR, and TCRdb holds only the in-frame ones, with some missing. The repertoire includes 85,000 to 90,000 clones, 85% to 90% of them detected once, and about 5% sits in the top ten. This CDR3 spans 15 amino acids. The V and J ends lost 4 bases and 8 bases respectively, with 21 bases between them. Germline assignment: CDR1 SGHNT and CDR2 YYREEE (reference sequence). Note on this clone: Its antigen is as yet unknown.

Sequences were derived from peripheral blood, sampled 28 days after the second AZD1222 dose. The V call is TRBV5-4, the J call TRBJ1-2; unclear D gene. The receptor comes from an adult who received the AZD1222 COVID-19 vaccine. CDR3 DNA sequence: TGTGCCAGCAGCACGTCTTGGGTTCCCTCGAGAGGCTACACCTTC. This sequence encodes CASSTSWVPSRGYTF.